The next 4 T cell receptor beta chains were all read from a single sample in a study of blood T cell repertoires in COVID-19 (dated by TCRdb to the early 2020s). The library was produced with the immunoSEQ multiplex PCR assay. In its TCRdb copy, this immuneACCESS table keeps in-frame sequences only and misses some clones. Where compared with another copy, unresolved V genes explain less than half of these, and the others have no known cause. The sample table shows 160,000 or so clones, and about 81% are seen once. The ten largest clones add up to under 13% of the sample. Sequenced: peripheral blood. These receptors all stem from a human donor in a cohort sampled during active COVID-19.

Here the CDR3 reads CASSRPPTGEAFF. CDR3 DNA: TGTGCCAGCAGCCGCCCACCCACAGGTGAAGCTTTCTTT. This chain joins TRBV3-1 (or the pseudogene TRBV3-2) and TRBJ1-1; tentative D call: TRBD1 (5 bases). CDR3 length equals 13 residues. Germline values: CDR1 LGHDT, CDR2 YNNKEL (reference sequence). Trimming took 4 bases from V and 7 from J, leaving 13 bases between them.

V gene TRBV2 combines with J gene TRBJ2-3, with 13 bases matching TRBD2. The CDR3 has 14 residues. V gave up 5 bases and J gave up 8 bases; unmatched junction bases: 4. Germline CDR1 SNHLY, CDR2 FYNNEI. CDR3 protein: CASSTGLAGVTQYF. The CDR3, as DNA: TGTGCCAGCAGTACCGGACTAGCGGGGGTTACGCAGTATTTT.

CDR3 residues: CASSSLSRVLYEQYF. In DNA, the CDR3 is TGTGCCAGCAGTTCTCTAAGCCGCGTTCTCTACGAGCAGTACTTC. This sequence joins TRBV28 and TRBJ2-7; D not resolved. Germline values: CDR1 MDHEN, CDR2 SYDVKM. This CDR3 contains 15 residues. V was pared by 4 bases and J by 3 bases, with 16 bases between.

The CDR3 nucleotides are TGTGCCAGCAGCTTGGGCAGGGGTGGCTACACCTTC. Translation gives CASSLGRGGYTF. J is TRBJ1-2 and V is TRBV7-8, with D maybe TRBD1 (6 bases). The CDR3 sequence is 12 residues long. CDR1 is SGHVS and CDR2 is FQNEAQ in the germline V gene. The V end was cut by 3 bases, the J end by 7 bases, with 9 bases between.